This entry lists 21 T cell receptor beta chains sequenced from one sample in a study of T cells after yellow fever vaccination. TCRdb reanalysed the 5' RACE reads using MiXCR and keeps one entry per CDR3 protein. Of about 400,000 distinct CDR3 sequences listed, approximately 6% are singletons. The sequenced sample was PBMCs, obtained 5 days after the yellow fever booster vaccination. The receptor source for this set is a man younger than 45 who received the YFV17D yellow fever vaccine.

The rearrangement links TRBV6-5 to TRBJ1-1; D is unresolved. Germline V gives CDR1 MNHEY, CDR2 SVGAGI. V lost 4 bases to trimming and J lost 2 bases, with 11 bases between them. This CDR3 is 14 amino acids long. CDR3 bases: TGTGCCAGCAGTTCCCGGAGGAAAAACACTGAAGCTTTCTTT. It is translated as CASSSRRKNTEAFF.

This clonotype was counted ten times or more. V usage is TRBV29-1 and J usage is TRBJ2-3; D gene unclear. CDR1 and CDR2 (germline): SQVTM, ANQGSEA. This CDR3 spans 13 amino acids. Trimming left V 3 bases short and J 2 bases short, with 9 bases between. CDR3 DNA: TGCAGCGTTGAGGTGGGCGCCACAGATACGCAGTATTTT. Its protein is CSVEVGATDTQYF.

V and J are TRBV5-5 and TRBJ1-6, with D possibly being TRBD1 (5 bases). The CDR3 is 16 residues long. Looked up from germline, CDR1 is SGHKS and CDR2 is YYEKEE (reference sequence). V gave up 1 base and J gave up 7 bases, with 15 bases separating them. CDR3 in amino acids: CASSLSASRQNSPLHF. In nucleotides, the CDR3 is TGTGCCAGCAGCTTGAGCGCGTCCAGACAGAATTCACCCCTCCACTTT.

The V and J genes are TRBV7-2 and TRBJ2-5; tentative D call: TRBD1 (5 bases). This CDR3 spans 13 amino acids. Germline values: CDR1 SGHTA, CDR2 FQGNSA. Trimming cost V 5 bases and J 3 bases, with 10 bases left between them. The CDR3 bases are TGTGCCAGCAGCAGGGGCAGAAAAGAGACCCAGTACTTC. Translation: CASSRGRKETQYF.

In its sample, this clonotype was seen many times. The gene calls are TRBV11-3 and TRBJ2-1; the D is unclear. The CDR3 has 14 residues. CDR1 is SGHNT and CDR2 is YENEEA in the germline V gene. The germline V and J ends were trimmed by 1 base and 3 bases, with 7 bases remaining between them. In DNA form, the CDR3 reads TGTGCCAGCAGCTTAGCCCAGCACTACAATGAGCAGTTCTTC. Translated, it gives CASSLAQHYNEQFF.

The J gene is TRBJ2-1, the V gene TRBV20-1, with TRBD2 matching 8 bases. CDR1 and CDR2 from the germline V gene are DFQATT and SNEGSKA (reference sequence). CDR3 length: 14 amino acids. Trimming removed 4 bases from V and 4 bases from J; junction bases left unmatched: 6. The CDR3 nucleotides read TGCAGTGCTACGGAGCGGGAGACGTACAATGAGCAGTTCTTC. Translating it yields CSATERETYNEQFF.

This clonotype was found a few times. The chain is built from TRBV20-1 and TRBJ1-1; 8 bases are shared with TRBD1. The germline gives CDR1 DFQATT, CDR2 SNEGSKA (reference sequence). The CDR3 length is 14 residues. With 0 bases clipped from V and 5 bases from J, the junction kept 5 bases outside the gene matches. The CDR3 DNA reads TGCAGTGCTAGAGAAGGCACAGGGGGGACTGAAGCTTTCTTT. As protein: CSAREGTGGTEAFF.

This clonotype was recorded at least ten times. The CDR3 here is CASSVVPLYEQYF. In DNA, the CDR3 is TGTGCCAGCAGCGTAGTCCCCCTGTACGAGCAGTACTTC. The chain employs TRBV9 and TRBJ2-7; D unclear. The V gene's germline CDR1 is SGDLS and CDR2 YYNGEE. The CDR3 has 13 amino acids. Trimming took 0 bases from V and 4 from J, leaving 8 bases between them.

The chain has TRBV20-1 and TRBJ2-6; the match to TRBD2 covers 7 bases. In germline, CDR1 is DFQATT, CDR2 SNEGSKA (reference sequence). This CDR3 has 15 amino acids. The J segment lost 0 bases and the V segment lost 3 bases, leaving 2 bases of the junction unmatched. CDR3: CSARGGNSGANVLTF. The CDR3 bases are TGCAGTGCTAGGGGAGGGAACTCTGGGGCCAACGTCCTGACTTTC.

This clonotype was observed at least ten times. The J gene is TRBJ2-1, the V gene TRBV10-1, with TRBD2 identical over 9 bases. The CDR3 has 17 amino acids. V was pared by 0 bases and J by 6 bases, with 9 bases of the junction left unmatched. Germline lookup yields CDR1 WNHNN and CDR2 SYGVQD (reference sequence). CDR3 bases: TGCGCCAGCAGTGAGTCGATGGGCGGGAGGGCCGTCAATGAGCAGTTCTTC. Translating gives CASSESMGGRAVNEQFF.

This chain connects TRBV4-3 to TRBJ1-2; D is unclear. CDR1 is LGHNA, CDR2 YSLEER, per germline. V lost 0 bases and J 4 bases, leaving 18 bases between the germline ends. The CDR3 runs to 17 residues. CDR3 loop: CASSQESRGPRSYGYTF. The CDR3 DNA is TGCGCCAGCAGCCAAGAGTCTCGCGGCCCCAGGTCCTATGGCTACACCTTC.

This clonotype occurred a few times. CDR3 residues: CASSSQRGTDTQYF. The DNA of the CDR3 is TGTGCCAGCAGCTCCCAAAGAGGGACAGATACGCAGTATTTT. The V gene is TRBV5-4, the J gene TRBJ2-3; TRBD2 is a possible D gene (5 bases). The V end lost 3 bases, the J end lost 3 bases, and 11 bases lay between the germline ends. CDR3 length: 14 residues. Germline loops: CDR1 SGHNT, CDR2 YYREEE (reference sequence).

This clonotype appeared many times. The chain couples TRBV27 to TRBJ2-7; D call uncertain. With 2 bases removed from V and 2 bases from J, the gap between germline ends came to 16 bases. Germline CDR1 is MNHEY and CDR2 is SMNVEV (reference sequence). There are 16 residues in the CDR3. CDR3 in DNA: TGTGCCAGCAGTTTACATGGCGGCTCAGGTCCCTACGAGCAGTACTTC. Translated, it gives CASSLHGGSGPYEQYF.

The rearrangement uses TRBV7-9 and TRBJ2-5; 14 bases are shared with TRBD2. Trimming removed 4 bases from V and 7 bases from J; junction bases left unmatched: 5. The CDR3 extends over 15 amino acids. Germline lookup yields CDR1 SEHNR and CDR2 FQNEAQ (reference sequence). The CDR3 DNA reads as TGTGCCAGCAGCTCCGGGACTAGCGGGAGATTGACCCAGTACTTC. Its translation: CASSSGTSGRLTQYF. The full variable domain, rest sourced from reference TRBV7-9 and TRBJ2-5, is DTGVSQNPRHKITKRGQNVTFRCDPISEHNRLYWYRQTLGQGPEFLTYFQNEAQLEKSRLLSDRFSAERPKGSFSTLEIQRTEQGDSAMYLCASSSGTSGRLTQYFGPGTRLLVL.

Only a few counts were recorded for this clonotype. The chain has TRBV10-3 and TRBJ2-7; TRBD1 is a possible D gene (6 bases). The length of the CDR3 is 14 residues. V lost 8 bases to trimming and J lost 0 bases, with 14 bases between them. Germline CDR1 and CDR2: ENHRY and SYGVKD. The CDR3 sequence is CAIGRTVSSYEQYF. The CDR3, as DNA: TGTGCCATCGGACGGACAGTGAGCTCCTACGAGCAGTACTTC.

This clonotype was seen more than once but under ten times. The chain combines TRBV20-1 with TRBJ2-7; the match to TRBD2 covers 8 bases. The germline V gene encodes CDR1 DFQATT and CDR2 SNEGSKA (reference sequence). The CDR3 totals 14 residues. Trimming removed 6 bases from V and 6 bases from J; junction bases left unmatched: 13. The CDR3 DNA reads TGCAGTGCGCCCCGGCGGGGGGCGCTTAGCGAGCAGTACTTC. It specifies CSAPRRGALSEQYF.

To note about this clonotype: One junction end disagrees with the germline gene, perhaps due to a read error. V usage is TRBV5-1 and J usage is TRBJ2-7, with 9 bases matching TRBD1. Germline V CDR1 and CDR2: SGHRS, YFSETQ. The CDR3 loop spans 14 amino acids. CDR3 sequence reads: CASSFSTGGYEPYF. The DNA for the CDR3 is TGCGCCAGCAGCTTTAGCACAGGGGGCTACGAGCCGTACTTC. Filled out from reference TRBV5-1 and TRBJ2-7, the complete variable domain reads KAGVTQTPRYLIKTRGQQVTLSCSPISGHRSVSWYQQTPGQGLQFLFEYFSETQRNKGNFPGRFSGRQFSNSRSEMNVSTLELGDSALYLCASSFSTGGYEPYFGPGTRLTVT.

A few counts support this clonotype. V is TRBV4-2 and J is TRBJ1-2; no definite D call. This CDR3 region has 15 residues. The germline V gene encodes CDR1 LGHNA and CDR2 YNFKEQ. V lost 1 base and J 4 bases, leaving 13 bases between the germline ends. The CDR3 here is CASSQGELRGYGYTF. CDR3 nucleotides: TGTGCCAGCAGCCAAGGGGAGCTCCGGGGCTATGGCTACACCTTC.

The sample holds many counts of this clonotype. The V gene is TRBV12-3 or TRBV12-4, the J gene TRBJ2-1; 14 nucleotides agree with TRBD2. The CDR3 contains 15 residues. V lost 6 bases to trimming and J lost 9 bases; unmatched junction nucleotides: 7. The CDR3 here is CASRSGTSGRFEQFF. For the CDR3, the DNA is TGTGCCAGCAGGTCCGGGACTAGCGGGAGATTTGAGCAGTTCTTC.

At least ten counts were recorded for this clonotype. The V gene is TRBV5-5, the J gene TRBJ1-5; D is perhaps TRBD1 (5 bases). The length of the CDR3 is 16 residues. CDR1 and CDR2 from the germline V gene are SGHKS and YYEKEE (reference sequence). V was clipped by 3 bases and J by 1 base, with 14 bases between them. The CDR3, as DNA: TGTGCCAGCAGCTCCCATGGGGGGATGAGCAATCAGCCCCAGCATTTT. Encoded protein: CASSSHGGMSNQPQHF.

This clonotype was counted many times. The chain uses TRBV7-2 and TRBJ2-2; D uncertain. The CDR3 is 16 residues long. Trimming removed 1 base from V and 1 base from J, with 10 bases in between. Germline-derived CDR1 and CDR2 are SGHTA and FQGNSA. CDR3 residues: CASSLVGALNTGELFF. The CDR3 DNA is TGTGCCAGCAGCTTAGTTGGAGCCTTGAACACCGGGGAGCTGTTTTTT.